This passage covers 32 T cell receptor beta chains from one sample sequenced in a study of cytomegalovirus exposure and HLA in healthy donors. Sequenced by immunoSEQ multiplex PCR; TCRdb stores in-frame clones only, minus some. The sample lists about 220,000 clones, approximately 80% occurring once. What was sequenced was PBMCs. The source is a woman aged 25 to 39 in good health and CMV-seropositive.

This chain joins TRBV29-1 and TRBJ2-1, with 12 bases fitting TRBD2. Germline V lookup: CDR1 SQVTM, CDR2 ANQGSEA. This CDR3 comprises 15 residues. Losses at the gene ends were 2 bases for V and 6 bases for J; bases not matched to a gene: 5. The CDR3 coding sequence is TGCAGCGTTGAACCTAGCGGGAGGGCCTTCAATGAGCAGTTCTTC. Its translation: CSVEPSGRAFNEQFF.

The chain has TRBV7-9 and TRBJ1-1; possible D gene TRBD1, 5 bases. The ends were cut back, 1 base at V and 5 bases at J, with 8 bases in the middle. The CDR3 extends over 13 amino acids. The germline gives CDR1 SEHNR, CDR2 FQNEAQ (reference sequence). The CDR3 DNA reads as TGTGCCAGCAGCTTAGAGCAGGGTACTGAAGCTTTCTTT. It translates to CASSLEQGTEAFF.

This clone was recorded once. The chain carries TRBV27 and TRBJ1-5; TRBD1 aligns across 12 bases. Germline V gives CDR1 MNHEY, CDR2 SMNVEV (reference sequence). Trimming took 4 bases from V and 2 from J; bases not matched to a gene: 3. This CDR3 has 16 amino acids. CDR3 loop: CASSWGTGGGNQPQHF. CDR3 DNA sequence: TGTGCCAGCAGTTGGGGGACAGGGGGCGGCAATCAGCCCCAGCATTTT.

V and J are TRBV7-9 and TRBJ2-7; 8 nucleotides match TRBD2. Per germline, CDR1 SEHNR and CDR2 FQNEAQ (reference sequence). This CDR3 spans 13 amino acids. With V trimmed by 3 bases and J by 6 bases, 4 bases remained unmatched. CDR3 sequence: CASSLWTSTEQYF. The DNA for the CDR3 is TGTGCCAGCAGCTTGTGGACTAGCACCGAGCAGTACTTC.

The rearrangement links TRBV7-2 to TRBJ1-5; 7 nucleotides match TRBD1. There are 12 residues in the CDR3. After removal of 5 bases from V and 9 bases from J, the junction contained 4 bases not matched to a gene. In germline, CDR1 is SGHTA, CDR2 FQGNSA. In nucleotides, the CDR3 is TGTGCCAGCAGCACAGGGGCCACGCCCCAGCATTTT. Encoded protein: CASSTGATPQHF.

The rearrangement joins TRBV5-6 to TRBJ1-2, with D possibly being TRBD1 (6 bases). CDR3 length: 13 amino acids. The ends were cut back, 4 bases at V and 4 bases at J, with 11 bases in the middle. Germline CDR1 SGHDT, CDR2 YYEEEE. The CDR3 DNA is TGTGCCAGCAGCCCAGGAGGGGGCTATGGCTACACCTTC. Protein product: CASSPGGGYGYTF.

This sequence joins TRBV4-1 and TRBJ2-3; D remains unclear. This CDR3 spans 15 amino acids. V gave up 1 base and J gave up 1 base, with 9 bases separating them. Germline CDR1 MGHRA, CDR2 YSYEKL. This CDR3 is CASSQVLVRTDTQYF. The DNA for the CDR3 is TGCGCCAGCAGCCAAGTTCTAGTTCGCACAGATACGCAGTATTTT.

The chain employs TRBV29-1 and TRBJ1-4, with 8 positions matching TRBD1. The CDR3 loop spans 13 amino acids. The V segment lost 5 bases and the J segment 8 bases; nucleotides outside the gene matches: 7. The germline gives CDR1 SQVTM, CDR2 ANQGSEA. The CDR3 region has the DNA TGCAGCGTTCAGAACAGGGGGTACGAAAAACTGTTTTTT. Translation gives CSVQNRGYEKLFF. The full variable domain, rest sourced from reference TRBV29-1 and TRBJ1-4, is SAVISQKPSRDICQRGTSLTIQCQVDSQVTMMFWYRQQPGQSLTLIATANQGSEATYESGFVIDKFPISRPNLTFSTLTVSNMSPEDSSIYLCSVQNRGYEKLFFGSGTQLSVL.

In the case of this clone: Being one base from a much bigger clone, this may be a read error. The chain recombines TRBV7-9 with TRBJ1-2; 9 bases map to TRBD1. This CDR3 region has 14 residues. With V trimmed by 5 bases and J by 4 bases, 5 bases remained unmatched. CDR1 SEHNR and CDR2 FQNEAQ come from the germline V gene (reference sequence). In nucleotides, the CDR3 is TGTGCCAGCAGCCGGGGACAGGGTGGCTATGGCTACACCTTC. Its translation: CASSRGQGGYGYTF.

V and J are TRBV5-1 and TRBJ2-1, with D possibly matching TRBD2 (6 bases). The V end was cut by 1 base, the J end by 1 base, with 9 bases between. The CDR3 is 15 residues long. CDR1 and CDR2 (germline): SGHRS, YFSETQ. The CDR3 bases are TGCGCCAGCAGCTTGAGGAGCGGGTCCTACAATGAGCAGTTCTTC. Encoded protein: CASSLRSGSYNEQFF.

This chain uses TRBV2 with TRBJ1-3; D not certain. The germline V and J ends were trimmed by 8 bases and 7 bases, with 9 bases remaining between them. Germline-derived CDR1 and CDR2 are SNHLY and FYNNEI. This CDR3 comprises 11 residues. The CDR3 nucleotides are TGTGCCAGCCGGTCGGCGAACACCATATATTTT. It translates to CASRSANTIYF.

The V call is TRBV6-6, the J call TRBJ2-3, with D maybe TRBD1 (6 bases). CDR1 MNHNY and CDR2 SVGAGI come from the germline V gene (reference sequence). The CDR3 length is 15 residues. V lost 5 bases and J lost 2, with 14 bases in between. The CDR3 reads CASSPTGTPTDTQYF. In DNA form, the CDR3 reads TGTGCCAGCAGTCCAACAGGGACCCCCACAGATACGCAGTATTTT.

The gene calls are TRBV4-2 and TRBJ2-1; TRBD2 matches 8 bases. Germline values: CDR1 LGHNA, CDR2 YNFKEQ. The length of the CDR3 is 15 residues. V trimming: 0 bases; J trimming: 2 bases; junction bases outside the gene matches: 0. As DNA, the CDR3 is TGTGCCAGCAGCCAAGAGCGGGAGGCCTACAATGAGCAGTTCTTC. Encoded protein: CASSQEREAYNEQFF.

This clone was detected once. This sequence joins TRBV7-4 and TRBJ2-7, with D possibly matching TRBD2 (5 bases). V was shortened by 5 bases and J by 0 bases, with 8 bases between the two germline ends. In germline, CDR1 is SGHVT, CDR2 SQSDAQ. This CDR3 has 13 amino acids. The CDR3 is CASSRRSSYEQYF. The CDR3 DNA is TGTGCCAGCAGCCGGAGGAGCTCCTACGAGCAGTACTTC.

The V gene is TRBV28, the J gene TRBJ1-1; D unclear. The CDR3 is made up of 15 amino acids. V was clipped by 3 bases and J by 1 base, with 12 bases between them. The germline V gene has CDR1 MDHEN and CDR2 SYDVKM. The DNA of the CDR3 is TGTGCCAGCAGTTTTGACACCCCAGGGAACACTGAAGCTTTCTTT. It encodes CASSFDTPGNTEAFF.

This chain connects TRBV6-5 to TRBJ2-1; D not resolved. V was shortened by 7 bases and J by 4 bases, with 11 bases between the two germline ends. CDR3 size: 13 residues. Germline V gene sequence: CDR1 MNHEY, CDR2 SVGAGI. The CDR3 DNA follows: TGTGCCAGCACCCACTTGGGGTACAATGAGCAGTTCTTC. This sequence encodes CASTHLGYNEQFF.

This sequence joins TRBV5-1 and TRBJ2-2; TRBD2 aligns across 12 bases. CDR1 is SGHRS and CDR2 is YFSETQ in the germline V gene. Trimming at V came to 5 bases and at J to 6 bases, leaving 2 bases not matched to a gene. The CDR3 loop spans 14 amino acids. The DNA for the CDR3 is TGCGCCAGCAGGACTAGCGGGAGCCCCGGGGAGCTGTTTTTT. Translated: CASRTSGSPGELFF.

The chain combines TRBV7-2 with TRBJ1-5, with D perhaps TRBD1 (5 bases). Trimming took 2 bases from V and 2 from J, leaving 22 bases between them. CDR1 and CDR2 from the germline V gene are SGHTA and FQGNSA. The CDR3 sequence is 19 residues long. CDR3 residues: CASSLYGYAGRNGNQPQHF. As DNA, the CDR3 is TGTGCCAGCAGCTTATATGGGTATGCAGGGAGAAACGGCAATCAGCCCCAGCATTTT.

In DNA form, the CDR3 reads TGTGCCACCAGCAGAGCTGGAGGAGCCCAGCATTTT. Translated, it gives CATSRAGGAQHF. The chain carries TRBV15 and TRBJ1-5; D not resolved. This CDR3 has 12 residues. The germline V gene has CDR1 LNHNV and CDR2 YYDKDF (reference sequence). Deletions cut 1 base from V and 11 bases from J, with 9 bases between.

The CDR3 coding sequence is TGCAGCGTGACCGGTGGTATTTCTGGAAACACCATATATTTT. Translated: CSVTGGISGNTIYF. The V and J genes are TRBV29-1 and TRBJ1-3; no firm D call. Trimming left V 6 bases short and J 1 base short, with 13 bases between. CDR3 length equals 14 residues. Germline V gene lookup returns CDR1 SQVTM and CDR2 ANQGSEA.

This chain joins TRBV28 and TRBJ1-2; 11 bases match TRBD1. The CDR3 contains 16 residues. The junction had 2 bases not matched to a gene; V was cut back by 0 bases and J by 2 bases. CDR1 MDHEN and CDR2 SYDVKM come from the germline V gene. The CDR3 loop is CASSLWGQGGNYGYTF. The CDR3 DNA is TGTGCCAGCAGTTTATGGGGACAGGGGGGGAACTATGGCTACACCTTC.

This chain joins TRBV4-2 and TRBJ2-1; D is undetermined. CDR1 is LGHNA and CDR2 is YNFKEQ in the germline V gene. Trimming took off 3 bases at V and 5 bases at J, with 2 bases between the two ends. This CDR3 region has 11 residues. The CDR3 nucleotides read TGTGCCAGCAGCCAGGACAATGAGCAGTTCTTC. Translating it yields CASSQDNEQFF.

The rearrangement joins TRBV29-1 to TRBJ2-7; unclear D gene. This CDR3 contains 13 residues. The V and J ends lost 6 bases and 2 bases respectively, with 14 bases between them. CDR1 is SQVTM and CDR2 is ANQGSEA in the germline V gene. CDR3 protein: CSVSLSAAYEQYF. The CDR3 DNA reads TGCAGCGTGAGCCTCAGTGCGGCCTACGAGCAGTACTTC.

This clone is a singleton in its sample. The rearrangement uses TRBV4-3 and TRBJ2-1; the D is unclear. Trimming left V 1 base short and J 0 bases short, with 7 bases between. The CDR3 covers 15 residues. Germline-derived CDR1 and CDR2 are LGHNA and YSLEER. In DNA, the CDR3 is TGCGCCAGCAGCCAAGTGTCAGACTCCTACAATGAGCAGTTCTTC. Translating it yields CASSQVSDSYNEQFF.

This clone has a handful of counts. This rearrangement joins TRBV9 to TRBJ2-7; the D gene is possibly TRBD2 (6 bases). The germline gives CDR1 SGDLS, CDR2 YYNGEE. Trimming removed 4 bases from V and 1 base from J, with 15 bases in between. The CDR3 contains 15 residues. CDR3 in amino acids: CASSRGSGSSYEQYF. The CDR3 DNA reads as TGTGCCAGCAGCCGGGGTAGCGGTTCGTCCTACGAGCAGTACTTC.

This clone showed up just once. The V and J genes are TRBV27 and TRBJ1-3, with no clear D. This CDR3 has 15 amino acids. The germline V and J ends were trimmed by 10 bases and 1 base, with 17 bases remaining between them. Germline CDR1 is MNHEY and CDR2 is SMNVEV (reference sequence). CDR3 region: CATAPRAGSGNTIYF. CDR3 DNA: TGTGCCACTGCTCCGAGGGCCGGGTCTGGAAACACCATATATTTT.

V gene TRBV6-5 combines with J gene TRBJ2-3, with 7 bases that match TRBD2. In germline, CDR1 is MNHEY, CDR2 SVGAGI. This CDR3 spans 14 amino acids. V lost 4 bases and J lost 1; bases outside the gene matches: 2. The CDR3 DNA sequence: TGTGCCAGCAGTTTTGCGGGAGGCACAGATACGCAGTATTTT. This sequence encodes CASSFAGGTDTQYF.

The chain combines TRBV7-9 with TRBJ2-2; D is uncertain. From germline, CDR1 is SEHNR and CDR2 FQNEAQ (reference sequence). The CDR3 contains 13 residues. Trimming removed 0 bases from V and 8 bases from J, with 7 bases in between. The CDR3 coding sequence is TGTGCCAGCAGCTTAGCCTCCTTTGGGGAGCTGTTTTTT. It yields the protein CASSLASFGELFF.

The chain combines TRBV4-2 with TRBJ2-7, with 10 positions matching TRBD1. Trimming at V came to 3 bases and at J to 6 bases, leaving 8 bases not matched to a gene. CDR1 and CDR2 (germline): LGHNA, YNFKEQ. The CDR3 contains 15 residues. CDR3 bases: TGTGCCAGCAGCCAGACGGGACAGGGGTTTTCCGAGCAGTACTTC. Its translation is CASSQTGQGFSEQYF.

Worth noting for this clone: Other DNA sequences of this sample code for an identical CDR3. The chain employs TRBV5-1 and TRBJ2-7; D gene uncertain. With 0 bases removed from V and 0 bases from J, the gap between germline ends came to 4 bases. This CDR3 has 13 amino acids. From germline, CDR1 is SGHRS and CDR2 YFSETQ. The CDR3 DNA reads as TGCGCCAGCAGCTTGGGAGTCTCCTACGAGCAGTACTTC. This sequence encodes CASSLGVSYEQYF.

J is TRBJ2-3 and V is TRBV2, with TRBD1 matching over 9 bases. CDR3 length: 16 amino acids. Trimming at V came to 3 bases and at J to 2 bases, leaving 6 bases not matched to a gene. Germline CDR1 reads SNHLY; CDR2 reads FYNNEI. CDR3 in amino acids: CASSERGQGLTDTQYF. The CDR3 DNA reads as TGTGCCAGCAGTGAGCGGGGACAGGGTCTCACAGATACGCAGTATTTT.

V gene TRBV6-6 combines with J gene TRBJ2-1; 7 bases fit TRBD2. Germline-derived CDR1 and CDR2 are MNHNY and SVGAGI (reference sequence). The CDR3 is 16 amino acids. With V trimmed by 4 bases and J by 2 bases, 8 bases remained unmatched. The CDR3 is CASSSLAVTTYNEQFF. The CDR3, as DNA: TGTGCCAGCAGTTCCCTAGCGGTAACGACCTACAATGAGCAGTTCTTC.